This is a list of T cell receptor beta chains from one sample in a study of T cell repertoires in cytomegalovirus infection. TCRdb reprocessed the reads with MiXCR, giving one entry per CDR3 protein. Of roughly 100,000 distinct CDR3 sequences listed, about 15% are singletons. Sequencing input: PBMCs. The receptors shown here come from a human donor in good health (CMV status not recorded). Some clones in this sample may be carry-over from other donors' samples. Each CDR3 is given with its conserved first and last residue. A D gene is named only where the DNA matches it firmly. A clone size is listed for some rows: how often the clone was seen (once, few, many), or a class if it is expanded.

clone size	V gene	D gene	J gene	CDR3 DNA	CDR3 protein
once	TRBV20-1	NA	TRBJ1-2	TGCAGTGCCCCTAGGGCAGAAAACGATGGCTACACCTTC	CSAPRAENDGYTF
NA	TRBV7-2	TRBD2	TRBJ2-3	TGTGCCAGCAGCTACATCGGGGGGGGCACAGATACGCAGTATTTT	CASSYIGGGTDTQYF
many	TRBV29-1	TRBD2	TRBJ2-3	TGCAGCGTTGCAGCGGGGGGTAGCACAGATACGCAGTATTTT	CSVAAGGSTDTQYF
NA	TRBV2	NA	TRBJ2-7	TGTGCCAGCCGACAGGAATCCTACGAGCAGTACTTC	CASRQESYEQYF
NA	TRBV12-3/TRBV12-4	NA	TRBJ2-7	TGTGCCAGCAGTCTCCGGAGGACAGAGTTATTCGAGCAGTACTTC	CASSLRRTELFEQYF
many	TRBV15	NA	TRBJ1-1	TGTGCCACCAGCATCGCGACAAGGAACACTGAAGCTTTCTTT	CATSIATRNTEAFF
few	TRBV7-3	NA	TRBJ2-2	TGTGCCAGCAGCTTAAGCAGGGACTCCGGGGAGCTGTTTTTT	CASSLSRDSGELFF
many	TRBV7-8	NA	TRBJ2-7	TGTGCCAGCAGCTACAGTTTAGGGGAAGTTTACGAGCAGTACTTC	CASSYSLGEVYEQYF
few	TRBV19	NA	TRBJ1-1	TGTGCCAGTAGTCCTACACATGCGGGTGAAGCTTTCTTT	CASSPTHAGEAFF
NA	TRBV6-9	TRBD1	TRBJ2-7	TGTGCCACCCTTCCCGGGACAGGGGGCGACGAGCAGTACTTC	CATLPGTGGDEQYF
few	TRBV19	NA	TRBJ1-2	TGTGCCAGTAGCCCGACGTTTACCTATGGCTACACCTTC	CASSPTFTYGYTF
few	TRBV10-3	NA	TRBJ1-6	TGTGCCATCAGTGAACTGGGTTTGCGTGGGGAATCACCCCTCCACTTT	CAISELGLRGESPLHF
NA	TRBV19	TRBD1	TRBJ2-7	TGTGCCAGTAATGACAGGGGGCGCGTCTACGAGCAGTACTTC	CASNDRGRVYEQYF
NA	TRBV28	NA	TRBJ2-2	TGTGCCAGCGTTATGACTGGCACCGGGGAGCTGTTTTTT	CASVMTGTGELFF
many	TRBV11-2	NA	TRBJ2-7	TGTGCCAGCAGCTCCCTACGATACGGAAGCTCCTACGAGCAGTACTTC	CASSSLRYGSSYEQYF
few	TRBV24-1	TRBD2	TRBJ2-3	TGTGCCACCAGTGATAGCCTAGCGGGGGGGCCAGGCACAGATACGCAGTATTTT	CATSDSLAGGPGTDTQYF
many	TRBV7-2	TRBD2	TRBJ2-4	TGTGCCAGCAGCCGGCCCGGGGGGGGGAGCATTCAGTACTTC	CASSRPGGGSIQYF
NA	TRBV7-6	NA	TRBJ2-2	TGTGCCGGCCAGTTATCGCAGATGACCGGGGAGCTGTTTTTT	CAGQLSQMTGELFF
many	TRBV5-1	TRBD1	TRBJ2-2	TGCGCCAGCCTTAGGGACAGCTTAAACACCGGGGAGCTGTTTTTT	CASLRDSLNTGELFF
NA	TRBV7-2	NA	TRBJ1-5	TGTGCCAGCAGCCCAGGGCCAGTCCGGGGTCAGCCCCAGCATTTT	CASSPGPVRGQPQHF
few	TRBV20-1	TRBD2	TRBJ2-1	TGCAGTGCTAGCTGGGTGAGGGGACTAGCGCTAGGTGAGCAGTTCTTC	CSASWVRGLALGEQFF
NA	TRBV28	NA	TRBJ1-1	TGTGCCAGCCTCAGACAGATGAACACTGAAGCTTTCTTT	CASLRQMNTEAFF
few	TRBV7-2	NA	TRBJ1-5	TGTGCCAGCAGCTTAGCGTCGGATCAGCCCCAGCATTTT	CASSLASDQPQHF
few	TRBV18	NA	TRBJ2-7	TGTGCCAGCTCACCACAGAGCGGTGCTTCCTACGAGCAGTACTTC	CASSPQSGASYEQYF
NA	TRBV4-2	NA	TRBJ2-2	TGTGCCAGCAGCCTAGGACAGAACACCGGGGAGCTGTTTTTT	CASSLGQNTGELFF
NA	TRBV9	NA	TRBJ1-1	TGTGCCAGCAGCGGAGGACAGCCACTGACTGAAGCTTTCTTT	CASSGGQPLTEAFF
few	TRBV25-1	TRBD2	TRBJ2-7	TGTGCCAGCAGGAGCGGGAGCTCCTACGAGCAGTACTTC	CASRSGSSYEQYF
NA	TRBV28	NA	TRBJ1-1	TGTGCCAGCCTACAGCCGGGGACTGAAGCTTTCTTT	CASLQPGTEAFF
NA	TRBV12-3/TRBV12-4	TRBD1	TRBJ1-1	TGTGCCAGCAGGTGGGACAGGGGTTTCGCTTTCTTT	CASRWDRGFAFF
many	TRBV7-9	NA	TRBJ2-6	TGTGCCAGCAGCTTCTCTGGGGCCAACGTCCTGACTTTC	CASSFSGANVLTF
NA	TRBV18	NA	TRBJ1-1	TGTGCCAGCTCACTAGGCGGAGAGAACACTGAAGCTTTCTTT	CASSLGGENTEAFF
NA	TRBV29-1	NA	TRBJ2-7	TGCAGCGTTGAAGTGCACAGGGTCGGTGGCTACGAGCAGTACTTC	CSVEVHRVGGYEQYF
NA	TRBV7-2	NA	TRBJ2-7	TGTGCCAGCAGCTTATGTGGGTCTTCCGGGTGCTACGAGCAGTACTTC	CASSLCGSSGCYEQYF
once	TRBV11-2	NA	TRBJ2-3	TGTGCCAGCAGTCCGGCGAGCACAGATACGCAGTATTTT	CASSPASTDTQYF
NA	TRBV6-4	TRBD1	TRBJ1-1	TGTGCCAGCAGTACCGGGACAGGGTCGACTGATGCTTTCTTT	CASSTGTGSTDAFF
NA	TRBV29-1	TRBD1	TRBJ2-3	TGCAGCGTTGGAGGTGGGGACAGACTAAGGGATACGCAGTATTTT	CSVGGGDRLRDTQYF
many	TRBV11-2	TRBD1	TRBJ2-1	TGTGCCAGCAGCCCATCCGGGACAGGCAATGAGCAGTTCTTC	CASSPSGTGNEQFF
few	TRBV12-3/TRBV12-4	NA	TRBJ2-1	TGTGCCAGCAGTTTCACTAGGGATGAGCAGTTCTTC	CASSFTRDEQFF
NA	TRBV12-5	NA	TRBJ2-1	TGTGCTAGTGGTTTGGGGACCCAGGGCTCCTACAATGAGCAGTTCTTC	CASGLGTQGSYNEQFF
few	TRBV6-2/TRBV6-3	TRBD1	TRBJ1-3	TGTGCCAGCAGTTCCGGACAGGCTGGAAACACCATATATTTT	CASSSGQAGNTIYF
NA	TRBV18	NA	TRBJ1-1	TGTGCCAGCTCACCAACCAGGGGTACTGAAGCTTTCTTT	CASSPTRGTEAFF
many	TRBV12-3/TRBV12-4	NA	TRBJ2-2	TGTGCCAGCAGGGTCAGCGGGTCCACCGGGGAGCTGTTTTTT	CASRVSGSTGELFF
many	TRBV11-1	NA	TRBJ1-1	TGTGCCAGCAGCTTTCGAGCTATGAACACTGAAGCTTTCTTT	CASSFRAMNTEAFF
NA	TRBV5-4	NA	TRBJ2-5	TGTGCCAGCAGCTTAGGCGGGAACAATATAGAGACCCAGTACTTC	CASSLGGNNIETQYF
NA	TRBV29-1	NA	TRBJ2-6	TGCAGCGTTAGAGAAGAATCTGGGGCCAACGTCCTGACTTTC	CSVREESGANVLTF
many	TRBV28	NA	TRBJ2-1	TGTGCCAGCACCCTCTCCGGGGGTTCCTACAATGAGCAGTTCTTC	CASTLSGGSYNEQFF
NA	TRBV20-1	TRBD2	TRBJ2-3	TGCAGTGCTAGATGGCCGGCGGGGGGTATTTGGTTGGAGTATTTT	CSARWPAGGIWLEYF
many	TRBV6-1	NA	TRBJ2-1	TGTGCCAGCAGCGGTCCGTTCCTGGGTCATGAGCAGTTCTTC	CASSGPFLGHEQFF
few	TRBV3-1	TRBD1	TRBJ2-6	TGTGCCAGCAGCCTCCGCGGACAGGGGGATTTCGTCCTGACTTTC	CASSLRGQGDFVLTF
NA	TRBV19	TRBD1	TRBJ1-1	TGTGCCAGTACCTTGACAGGGTGGACTGAAGCTTTCTTT	CASTLTGWTEAFF
few	TRBV28	TRBD1	TRBJ1-4	TGTGCCAGCAGTTCAGGGGGGTCGTTTGCAAAACTGTTTTTT	CASSSGGSFAKLFF
NA	TRBV20-1	NA	TRBJ2-5	TGCAGTGCTAGCCTCCCGGGAGAGACCCAGTACTTC	CSASLPGETQYF
few	TRBV12-3/TRBV12-4	NA	TRBJ1-1	TGTGCCAGCAGTTTAAACGCAGGGTGGATCGCTGAAGCTTTCTTT	CASSLNAGWIAEAFF
many	TRBV5-1	TRBD1	TRBJ1-4	TGCGCCAGCAGCTTGCAGGGGGCAGCTAATGAAAAACTGTTTTTT	CASSLQGAANEKLFF
NA	TRBV5-1	NA	TRBJ1-2	TGCGCCAGCAGCTTGGACGGCAGGGACGAACCCTACACCTTC	CASSLDGRDEPYTF
many	TRBV7-8	TRBD2	TRBJ2-7	TGTGCCAGCAGCTTTCCGAGGGCGGGGGGGCGGTACGAGCAGTACTTC	CASSFPRAGGRYEQYF
few	TRBV28	TRBD2	TRBJ2-5	TGTGCCAGCAGAAGACTAGCGGGGGCTCCTCAAGAGACCCAGTACTTC	CASRRLAGAPQETQYF